This TCR beta chain is drawn from a study of shared clonotypes between healthy human individuals. Each of the donors was a healthy adult who was HIV-negative and had not had a recent acute infection or vaccination. The unsorted samples took around 93 million PBMCs to get genomic DNA. Trimming removed 5 bases from V and 6 bases from J, with 5 bases in between. The CDR3 has 11 residues. Germline V gene sequence: CDR1 SGHTA, CDR2 FQGNSA. Across several immunoSEQ plates, the genomic DNA of each subset was split evenly. Repertoires were generated with immunoSEQ multiplex PCR, while TCRdb's copy carries only in-frame clones and drops some. The sample carries 450,000 to 500,000 clones, approximately 82% recorded once.

Sequences were obtained from PBMCs. This TCR was recovered from a woman in her forties in good health. Some clones in this sample may be carry-over from other donors' samples. The rearrangement joins TRBV7-2 to TRBJ2-1; D gene ambiguous. CDR3 in DNA: TGTGCCAGCAGCCCGGGCAATGAGCAGTTCTTC. It encodes CASSPGNEQFF.